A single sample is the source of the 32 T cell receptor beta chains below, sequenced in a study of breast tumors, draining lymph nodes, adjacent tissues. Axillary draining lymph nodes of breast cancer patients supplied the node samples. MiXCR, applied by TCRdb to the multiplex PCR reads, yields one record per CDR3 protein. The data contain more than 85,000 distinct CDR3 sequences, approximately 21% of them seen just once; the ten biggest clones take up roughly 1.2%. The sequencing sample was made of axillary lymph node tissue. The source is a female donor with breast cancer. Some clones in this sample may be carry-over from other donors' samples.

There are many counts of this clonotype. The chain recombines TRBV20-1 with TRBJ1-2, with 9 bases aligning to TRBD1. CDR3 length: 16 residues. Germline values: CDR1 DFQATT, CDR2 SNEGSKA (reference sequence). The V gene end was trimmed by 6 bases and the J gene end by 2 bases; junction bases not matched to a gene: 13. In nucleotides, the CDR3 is TGCAGTGCACGCCCCCGACCGGGACAGGGAAACTATGGCTACACCTTC. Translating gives CSARPRPGQGNYGYTF.

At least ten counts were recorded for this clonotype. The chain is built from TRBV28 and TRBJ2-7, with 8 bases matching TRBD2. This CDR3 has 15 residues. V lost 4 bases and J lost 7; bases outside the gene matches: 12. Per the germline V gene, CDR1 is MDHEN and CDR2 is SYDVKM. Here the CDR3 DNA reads TGTGCCAGCAGTTCATCCGGGACTAGTCTGTGGGAGCAGTACTTC. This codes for CASSSSGTSLWEQYF.

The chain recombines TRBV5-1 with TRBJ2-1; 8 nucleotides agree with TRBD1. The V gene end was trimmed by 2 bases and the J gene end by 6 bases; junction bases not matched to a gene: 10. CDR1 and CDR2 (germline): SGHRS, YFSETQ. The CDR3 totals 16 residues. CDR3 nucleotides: TGCGCCAGCAGCTTAGGTGGGACAGGAGCCTCCAATGAGCAGTTCTTC. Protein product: CASSLGGTGASNEQFF.

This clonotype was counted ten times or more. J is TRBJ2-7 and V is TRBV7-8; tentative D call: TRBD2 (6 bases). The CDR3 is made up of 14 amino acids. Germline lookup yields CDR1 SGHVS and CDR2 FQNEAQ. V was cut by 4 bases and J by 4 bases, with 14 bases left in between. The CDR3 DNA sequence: TGTGCCAGCAGCTCAAAGCCGGCGGGGTACGAGCAGTACTTC. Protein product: CASSSKPAGYEQYF.

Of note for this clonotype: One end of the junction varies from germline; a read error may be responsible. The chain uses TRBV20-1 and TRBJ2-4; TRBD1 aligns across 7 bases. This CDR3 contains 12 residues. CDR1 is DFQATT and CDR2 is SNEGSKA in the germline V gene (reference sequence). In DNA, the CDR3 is TGCAGTGCTAGTCCTTTTCAGGGGGTAAATCTTTTC. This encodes CSASPFQGVNLF.

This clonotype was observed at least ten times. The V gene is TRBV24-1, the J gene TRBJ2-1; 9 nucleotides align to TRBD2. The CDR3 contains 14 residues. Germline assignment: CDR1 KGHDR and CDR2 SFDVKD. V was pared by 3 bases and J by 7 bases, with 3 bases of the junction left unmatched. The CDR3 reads CATSDAAGGNEQFF. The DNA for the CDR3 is TGTGCCACCAGTGATGCAGCGGGAGGAAATGAGCAGTTCTTC.

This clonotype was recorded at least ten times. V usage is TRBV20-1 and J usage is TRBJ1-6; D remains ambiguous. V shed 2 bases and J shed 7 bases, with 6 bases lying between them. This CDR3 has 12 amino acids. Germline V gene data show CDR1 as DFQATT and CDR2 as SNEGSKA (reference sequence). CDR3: CSARHPNSPLHF. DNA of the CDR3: TGCAGTGCTAGACACCCGAATTCACCCCTCCACTTT.

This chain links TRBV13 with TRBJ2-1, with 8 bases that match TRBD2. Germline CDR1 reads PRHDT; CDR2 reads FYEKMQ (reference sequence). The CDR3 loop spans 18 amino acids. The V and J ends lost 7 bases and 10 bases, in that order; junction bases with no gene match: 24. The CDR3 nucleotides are TGTGCCAGCATCCCAGGTTGGGGGGGCCCAGCCTCTAGCGGGGAGCAGTTCTTC. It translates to CASIPGWGGPASSGEQFF. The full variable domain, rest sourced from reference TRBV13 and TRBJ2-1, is AAGVIQSPRHLIKEKRETATLKCYPIPRHDTVYWYQQGPGQDPQFLISFYEKMQSDKGSIPDRFSAQQFSDYHSELNMSSLELGDSALYFCASIPGWGGPASSGEQFFGPGTRLTVL.

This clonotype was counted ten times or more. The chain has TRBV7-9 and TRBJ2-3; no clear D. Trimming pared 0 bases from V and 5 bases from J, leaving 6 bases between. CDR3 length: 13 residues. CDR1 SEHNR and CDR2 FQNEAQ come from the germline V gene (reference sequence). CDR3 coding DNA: TGTGCCAGCAGCTTAGCGGAAGAAGATACGCAGTATTTT. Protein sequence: CASSLAEEDTQYF. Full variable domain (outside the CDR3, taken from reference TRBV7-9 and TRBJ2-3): DTGVSQNPRHKITKRGQNVTFRCDPISEHNRLYWYRQTLGQGPEFLTYFQNEAQLEKSRLLSDRFSAERPKGSFSTLEIQRTEQGDSAMYLCASSLAEEDTQYFGPGTRLTVL.

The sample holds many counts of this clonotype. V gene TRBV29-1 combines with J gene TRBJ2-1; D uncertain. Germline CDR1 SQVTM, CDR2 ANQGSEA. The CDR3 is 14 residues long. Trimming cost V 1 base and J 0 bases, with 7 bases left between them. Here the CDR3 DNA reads TGCAGCGTTGAAGGGGGAAGCTCCTACAATGAGCAGTTCTTC. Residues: CSVEGGSSYNEQFF.

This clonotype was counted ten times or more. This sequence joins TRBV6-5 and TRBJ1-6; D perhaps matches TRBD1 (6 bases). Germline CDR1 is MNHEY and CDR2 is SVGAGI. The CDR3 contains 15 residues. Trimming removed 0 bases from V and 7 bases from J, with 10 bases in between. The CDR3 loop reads CASSYSGAANSPLHF. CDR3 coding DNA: TGTGCCAGCAGTTACTCGGGGGCTGCAAATTCACCCCTCCACTTT.

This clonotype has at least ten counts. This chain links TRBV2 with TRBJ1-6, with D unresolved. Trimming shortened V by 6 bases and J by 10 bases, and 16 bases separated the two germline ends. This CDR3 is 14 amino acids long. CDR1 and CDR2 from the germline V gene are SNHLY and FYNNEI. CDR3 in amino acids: CASRLSRDLSPLHF. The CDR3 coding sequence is TGTGCCAGCAGACTAAGCCGGGATTTGTCACCCCTCCACTTT.

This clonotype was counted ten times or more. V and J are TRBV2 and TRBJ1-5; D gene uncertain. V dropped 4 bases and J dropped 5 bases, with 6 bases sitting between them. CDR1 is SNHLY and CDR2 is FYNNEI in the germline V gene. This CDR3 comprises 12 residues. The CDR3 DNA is TGTGCCAGCAGTGCAGGTTATCAGCCCCAGCATTTT. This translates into CASSAGYQPQHF.

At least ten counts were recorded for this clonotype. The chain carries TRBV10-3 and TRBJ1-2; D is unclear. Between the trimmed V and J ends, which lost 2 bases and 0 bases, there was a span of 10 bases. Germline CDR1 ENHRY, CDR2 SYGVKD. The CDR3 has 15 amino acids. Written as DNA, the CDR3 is TGTGCCATCAGTGAGGGCCAGAGAGCTAACTATGGCTACACCTTC. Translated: CAISEGQRANYGYTF.

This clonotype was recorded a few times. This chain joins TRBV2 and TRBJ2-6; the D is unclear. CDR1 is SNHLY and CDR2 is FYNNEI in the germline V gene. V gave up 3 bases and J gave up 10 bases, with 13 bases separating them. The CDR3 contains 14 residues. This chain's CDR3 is CASSEASHLNVLTF. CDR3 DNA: TGTGCCAGCAGTGAGGCCTCCCACTTAAACGTCCTGACTTTC.

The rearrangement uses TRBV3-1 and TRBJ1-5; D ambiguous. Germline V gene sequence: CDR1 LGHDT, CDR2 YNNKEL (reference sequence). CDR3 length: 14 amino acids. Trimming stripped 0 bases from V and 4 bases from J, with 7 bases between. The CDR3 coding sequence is TGTGCCAGCAGCCAAGATATAGGGAATCAGCCCCAGCATTTT. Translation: CASSQDIGNQPQHF. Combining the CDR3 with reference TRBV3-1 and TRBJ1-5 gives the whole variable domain DTAVSQTPKYLVTQMGNDKSIKCEQNLGHDTMYWYKQDSKKFLKIMFSYNNKELIINETVPNRFSPKSPDKAHLNLHINSLELGDSAVYFCASSQDIGNQPQHFGDGTRLSIL.

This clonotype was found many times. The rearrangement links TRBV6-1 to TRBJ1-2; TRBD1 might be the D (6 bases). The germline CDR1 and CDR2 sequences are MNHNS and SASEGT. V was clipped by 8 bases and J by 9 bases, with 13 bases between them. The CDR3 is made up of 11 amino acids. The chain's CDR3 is CASQRQERYTF. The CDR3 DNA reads TGTGCCAGCCAAAGACAGGAACGCTACACCTTC.

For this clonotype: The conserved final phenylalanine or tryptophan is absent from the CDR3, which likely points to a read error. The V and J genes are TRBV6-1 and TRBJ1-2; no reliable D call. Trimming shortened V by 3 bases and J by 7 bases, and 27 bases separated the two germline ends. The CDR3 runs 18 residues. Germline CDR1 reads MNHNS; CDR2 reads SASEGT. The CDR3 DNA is TGTGCCAGCAGTGAGAGAGCCAGAGTCGGGATGACCCATGGTGGCTACACCCTC. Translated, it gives CASSERARVGMTHGGYTL.

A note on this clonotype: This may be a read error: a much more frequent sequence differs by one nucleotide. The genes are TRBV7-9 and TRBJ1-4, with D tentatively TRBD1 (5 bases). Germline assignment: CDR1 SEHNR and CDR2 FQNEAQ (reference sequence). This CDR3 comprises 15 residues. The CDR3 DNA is TGTGCCGGCAGCTCGCTAGGGGACGGGGATGAAAAACTGTTTTTT. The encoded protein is CAGSSLGDGDEKLFF.

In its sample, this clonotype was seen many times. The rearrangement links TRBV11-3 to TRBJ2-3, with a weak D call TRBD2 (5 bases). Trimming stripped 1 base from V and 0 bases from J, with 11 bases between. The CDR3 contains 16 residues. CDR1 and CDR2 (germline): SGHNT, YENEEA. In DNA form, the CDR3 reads TGTGCCAGCAGCTTAGGTACGGGAACTAGCACAGATACGCAGTATTTT. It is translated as CASSLGTGTSTDTQYF.

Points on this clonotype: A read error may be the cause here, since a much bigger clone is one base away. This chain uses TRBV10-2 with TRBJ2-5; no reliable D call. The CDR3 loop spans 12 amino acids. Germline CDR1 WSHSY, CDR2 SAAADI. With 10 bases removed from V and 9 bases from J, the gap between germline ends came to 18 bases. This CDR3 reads CATGETREAQYF. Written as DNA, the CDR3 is TGCGCCACCGGCGAAACTCGTGAGGCCCAGTACTTC.

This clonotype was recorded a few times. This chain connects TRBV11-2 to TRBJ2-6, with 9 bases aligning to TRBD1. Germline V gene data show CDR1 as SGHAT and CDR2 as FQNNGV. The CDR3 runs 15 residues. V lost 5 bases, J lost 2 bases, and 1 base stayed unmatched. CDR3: CASSTGGAGANVLTF. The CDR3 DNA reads TGTGCCAGCAGCACAGGGGGCGCTGGGGCCAACGTCCTGACTTTC.

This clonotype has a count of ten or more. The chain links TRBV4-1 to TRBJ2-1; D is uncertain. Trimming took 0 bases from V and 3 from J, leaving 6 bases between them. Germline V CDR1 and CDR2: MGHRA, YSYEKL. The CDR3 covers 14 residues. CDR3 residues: CASSQDASYNEQFF. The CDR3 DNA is TGCGCCAGCAGCCAAGATGCTAGCTACAATGAGCAGTTCTTC.

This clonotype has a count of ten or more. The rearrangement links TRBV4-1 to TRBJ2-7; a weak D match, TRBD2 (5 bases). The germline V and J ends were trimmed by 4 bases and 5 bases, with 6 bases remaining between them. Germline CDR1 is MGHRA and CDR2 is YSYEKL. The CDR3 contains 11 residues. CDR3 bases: TGCGCCAGCAGCCGGGAGAACGAGCAGTACTTC. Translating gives CASSRENEQYF.

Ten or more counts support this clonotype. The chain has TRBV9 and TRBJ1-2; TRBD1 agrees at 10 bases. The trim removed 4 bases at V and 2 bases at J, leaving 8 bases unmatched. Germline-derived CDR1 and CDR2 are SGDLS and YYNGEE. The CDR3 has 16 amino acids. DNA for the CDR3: TGTGCCAGCAGCAGAGGAGGACAGGGGGGCAACTATGGCTACACCTTC. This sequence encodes CASSRGGQGGNYGYTF.

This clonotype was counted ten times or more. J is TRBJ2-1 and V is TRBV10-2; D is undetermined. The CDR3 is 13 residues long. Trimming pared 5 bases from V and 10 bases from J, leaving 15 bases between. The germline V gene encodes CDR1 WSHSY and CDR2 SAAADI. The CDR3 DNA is TGCGCCAGCAGTTTTTCCGGTGACTCAGAGCAGTTCTTC. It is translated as CASSFSGDSEQFF.

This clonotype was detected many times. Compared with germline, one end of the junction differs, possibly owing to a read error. As DNA, the CDR3 is TGCAGTGCCATAGGACAGACCAATAATTCACCCCTCCGCTTT. Translated: CSAIGQTNNSPLRF. This chain connects TRBV20-1 to TRBJ1-6, with a weak D call TRBD1 (6 bases). The V gene's germline CDR1 is DFQATT and CDR2 SNEGSKA (reference sequence). The CDR3 runs to 14 residues.

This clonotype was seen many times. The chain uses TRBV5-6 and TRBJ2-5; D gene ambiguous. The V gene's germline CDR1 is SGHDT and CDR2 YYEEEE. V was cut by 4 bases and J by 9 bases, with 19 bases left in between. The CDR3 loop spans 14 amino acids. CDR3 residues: CASSPGPGRRAQYF. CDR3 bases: TGTGCCAGCAGCCCGGGCCCGGGTAGAAGAGCCCAGTACTTC.

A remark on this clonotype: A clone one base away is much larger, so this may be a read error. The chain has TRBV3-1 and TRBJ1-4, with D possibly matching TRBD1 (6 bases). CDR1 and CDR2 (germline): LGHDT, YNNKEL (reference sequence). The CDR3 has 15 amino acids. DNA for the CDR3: TGTGCCAGCAGCCATTTAGTGGGGGCTAATGAACAACTGTTTTTT. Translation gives CASSHLVGANEQLFF.

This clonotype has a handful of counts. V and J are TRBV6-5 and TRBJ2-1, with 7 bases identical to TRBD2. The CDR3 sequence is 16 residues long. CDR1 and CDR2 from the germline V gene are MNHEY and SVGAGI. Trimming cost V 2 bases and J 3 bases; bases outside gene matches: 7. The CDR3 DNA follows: TGTGCCAGCAGTTACCGGGACTACTGGGGCTACAATGAGCAGTTCTTC. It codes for CASSYRDYWGYNEQFF.

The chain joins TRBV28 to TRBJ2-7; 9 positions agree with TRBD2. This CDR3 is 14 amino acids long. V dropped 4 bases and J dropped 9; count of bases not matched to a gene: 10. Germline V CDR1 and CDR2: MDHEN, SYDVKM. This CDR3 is CASSSSGTIGGQYF. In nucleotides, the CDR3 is TGTGCCAGCAGTTCTAGCGGGACAATCGGCGGGCAGTACTTC.

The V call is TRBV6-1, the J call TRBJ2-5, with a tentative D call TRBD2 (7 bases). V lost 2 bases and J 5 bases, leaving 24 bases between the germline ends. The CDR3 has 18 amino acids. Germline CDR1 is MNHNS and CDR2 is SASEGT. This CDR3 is CASSERRGGVGIEETQYF. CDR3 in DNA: TGTGCCAGCAGTGAACGGAGGGGGGGGGTGGGCATAGAGGAGACCCAGTACTTC.